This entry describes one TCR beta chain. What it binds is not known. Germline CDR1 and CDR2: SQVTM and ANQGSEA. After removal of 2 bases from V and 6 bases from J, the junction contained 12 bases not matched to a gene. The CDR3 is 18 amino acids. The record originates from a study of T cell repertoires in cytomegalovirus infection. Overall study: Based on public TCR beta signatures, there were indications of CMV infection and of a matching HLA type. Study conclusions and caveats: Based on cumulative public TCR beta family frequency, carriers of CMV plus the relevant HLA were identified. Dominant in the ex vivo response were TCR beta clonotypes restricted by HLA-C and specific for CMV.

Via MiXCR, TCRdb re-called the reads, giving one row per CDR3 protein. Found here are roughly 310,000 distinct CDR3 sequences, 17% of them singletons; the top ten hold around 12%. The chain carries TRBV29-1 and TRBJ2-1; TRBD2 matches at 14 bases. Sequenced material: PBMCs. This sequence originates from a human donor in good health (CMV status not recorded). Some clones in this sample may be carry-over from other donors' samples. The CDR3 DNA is TGCAGCGTTGAACCGACTAGCGGGGGGGCCGCGTTTCTCAATGAGCAGTTCTTC. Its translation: CSVEPTSGGAAFLNEQFF.